The 22 T cell receptor beta chains below all came from one sample that was sequenced in a study of CD39 and CD103 CD8 tumor-infiltrating T cells listed by TCRdb under 2018. The method behind the library was the immunoSEQ multiplex PCR assay. In its TCRdb copy, this immuneACCESS table keeps in-frame sequences only and misses some clones. Where compared with another copy, unresolved V genes explain less than half of these, and the others have no known cause. Within this sample are under 4,000 clones, with less than 65% of them counted one time only. The ten most abundant clones make up over 25% of the sample. The sequenced sample was CD39- CD103- CD8+ T cells sorted from the tumor. In light of the paper, this sample's cell subset or site label describes: CD103-CD39- double-negative CD45RA- CD8 T cells. These receptors originate from a human donor with head and neck squamous cell carcinoma.

This rearrangement joins TRBV4-2 to TRBJ1-2, with 7 bases fitting TRBD1. This CDR3 contains 15 residues. CDR1 is LGHNA and CDR2 is YNFKEQ in the germline V gene. V was clipped by 0 bases and J by 3 bases; unmatched bases: 4. CDR3 DNA sequence: TGTGCCAGCAGCCAAGAGACAGGGTGGGACTATGGCTACACCTTC. It yields the protein CASSQETGWDYGYTF.

The V call is TRBV9, the J call TRBJ1-2; D possibly corresponds to TRBD1 (6 bases). Trimming shortened V by 3 bases and J by 14 bases, and 17 bases separated the two germline ends. This CDR3 is 12 amino acids long. Germline loops: CDR1 SGDLS, CDR2 YYNGEE. The CDR3 DNA reads as TGTGCCAGCAGCGGGCAGGGGATCATGAGAACCTTC. As protein: CASSGQGIMRTF.

The J gene is TRBJ1-2, the V gene TRBV27; 7 bases align to TRBD1. Looked up from germline, CDR1 is MNHEY and CDR2 is SMNVEV (reference sequence). The CDR3 has 13 amino acids. With 6 bases clipped from V and 2 bases from J, the junction kept 3 bases outside the gene matches. The CDR3 loop is CASSSGGNYGYTF. For the CDR3, the DNA is TGTGCCAGCAGCTCAGGGGGGAACTATGGCTACACCTTC.

This chain links TRBV4-2 with TRBJ2-1; the D gene is possibly TRBD1 (6 bases). Trimming pared 5 bases from V and 4 bases from J, leaving 12 bases between. Germline CDR1 is LGHNA and CDR2 is YNFKEQ. The CDR3 spans 14 residues. Written as DNA, the CDR3 is TGTGCCAGCAGCTCCCGGGACACTTACAATGAGCAGTTCTTC. Amino acid sequence: CASSSRDTYNEQFF.

The rearrangement links TRBV5-4 to TRBJ1-2; the match to TRBD1 covers 8 bases. The V segment lost 4 bases and the J segment 6 bases; nucleotides outside the gene matches: 5. This CDR3 spans 13 amino acids. Germline values: CDR1 SGHNT, CDR2 YYREEE (reference sequence). CDR3 sequence: CASSAGTGDGYTF. DNA for the CDR3: TGTGCCAGCAGCGCCGGGACAGGTGATGGCTACACCTTC.

The rearrangement uses TRBV15 and TRBJ2-5; D is perhaps TRBD2 (5 bases). The CDR3 length is 13 residues. Trimming shortened V by 4 bases and J by 2 bases, and 8 bases separated the two germline ends. Germline CDR1 reads LNHNV; CDR2 reads YYDKDF (reference sequence). The CDR3 sequence is CATSMGRQETQYF. In DNA form, the CDR3 reads TGTGCCACCAGCATGGGGAGACAAGAGACCCAGTACTTC. The whole variable domain, remainder taken from reference TRBV15 and TRBJ2-5, is DAMVIQNPRYQVTQFGKPVTLSCSQTLNHNVMYWYQQKSSQAPKLLFHYYDKDFNNEADTPDNFQSRRPNTSFCFLDIRSPGLGDTAMYLCATSMGRQETQYFGPGTRLLVL.

This rearrangement joins TRBV7-3 to TRBJ1-6; no definite D call. Germline-derived CDR1 and CDR2 are SGHTA and FQGTGA. The CDR3 is 13 amino acids. Trimming stripped 2 bases from V and 7 bases from J, with 6 bases between. CDR3 sequence reads: CASSLGGNSPLHF. In DNA form, the CDR3 reads TGTGCCAGCAGCTTAGGAGGGAATTCACCCCTCCACTTT.

This chain connects TRBV5-6 to TRBJ1-6; possible D gene TRBD1, 5 bases. CDR3 length equals 12 residues. The germline CDR1 and CDR2 sequences are SGHDT and YYEEEE. V lost 5 bases and J lost 9, with 9 bases in between. The CDR3 DNA reads as TGTGCCAGCAGAACAGGTTTTTCACCCCTCCACTTT. Protein sequence: CASRTGFSPLHF.

The gene calls are TRBV6-5 and TRBJ2-7; D might be TRBD1 (5 bases). The CDR3 has 14 residues. Germline lookup yields CDR1 MNHEY and CDR2 SVGAGI. The V and J ends lost 5 bases and 3 bases respectively, with 14 bases between them. The CDR3 sequence is CASSPGWGNYEQYF. The CDR3 coding sequence is TGTGCCAGCAGTCCAGGGTGGGGAAACTACGAGCAGTACTTC.

The chain joins TRBV4-1 to TRBJ1-2; the match to TRBD1 covers 11 bases. Per germline, CDR1 MGHRA and CDR2 YSYEKL. The ends lost 2 bases at V and 3 bases at J; junction bases unmatched: 8. There are 17 residues in the CDR3. The chain's CDR3 is CASSQSDRGPLYYGYTF. DNA of the CDR3: TGCGCCAGCAGCCAATCGGACAGGGGGCCCCTTTACTATGGCTACACCTTC.

V gene TRBV6-9 combines with J gene TRBJ1-2; 10 positions match TRBD1. After removal of 3 bases from V and 8 bases from J, the junction contained 3 bases not matched to a gene. This CDR3 has 13 residues. From germline, CDR1 is MNHGY and CDR2 SVAAGI. CDR3: CASSYSGQGGYTF. CDR3 coding DNA: TGTGCCAGCAGTTACTCGGGACAGGGGGGCTACACCTTC.

This clone came up a few times. The chain has TRBV27 and TRBJ2-7, with TRBD2 matching over 11 bases. This CDR3 is built from 18 residues. The junction had 16 bases not matched to a gene; V was cut back by 4 bases and J by 5 bases. Germline V CDR1 and CDR2: MNHEY, SMNVEV (reference sequence). CDR3 residues: CASSSLHVAGGQSDEQYF. DNA of the CDR3: TGTGCCAGCAGTTCACTCCATGTAGCGGGGGGGCAGTCTGACGAGCAGTACTTC.

This clone has only a few counts. The chain employs TRBV29-1 and TRBJ1-1, with 7 positions matching TRBD1. With 2 bases clipped from V and 5 bases from J, the junction kept 8 bases outside the gene matches. The CDR3 length is 14 residues. Germline values: CDR1 SQVTM, CDR2 ANQGSEA. The CDR3 DNA sequence: TGCAGCGTTGAATCAGGGGGGATGGTAACTGAAGCTTTCTTT. Its protein product is CSVESGGMVTEAFF.

The chain combines TRBV4-1 with TRBJ1-6; D gene ambiguous. The CDR3 is made up of 19 amino acids. Trimming left V 2 bases short and J 7 bases short, with 24 bases between. Germline assignment: CDR1 MGHRA and CDR2 YSYEKL. The CDR3 sequence is CASSQIERAWESPNSPLHF. The CDR3 nucleotides are TGCGCCAGCAGCCAAATCGAGCGGGCCTGGGAGTCACCCAATTCACCCCTCCACTTT.

The genes are TRBV2 and TRBJ1-5; 7 positions match TRBD1. The CDR3 has 17 residues. The germline gives CDR1 SNHLY, CDR2 FYNNEI. Trimming removed 4 bases from V and 1 base from J; junction bases left unmatched: 10. CDR3 loop: CASSGGQIHASNQPQHF. The CDR3 coding sequence is TGTGCCAGCAGTGGGGGACAGATACATGCCAGCAATCAGCCCCAGCATTTT.

By its share, this clone is medium-sized. V usage is TRBV28 and J usage is TRBJ2-7; D not certain. CDR3 length equals 15 residues. Trimming took 3 bases from V and 3 from J, leaving 15 bases between them. Looked up from germline, CDR1 is MDHEN and CDR2 is SYDVKM. The CDR3 spells CASSFIQKTRYEQYF. The CDR3 region has the DNA TGTGCCAGCAGTTTTATCCAGAAAACCCGCTACGAGCAGTACTTC.

The chain has TRBV15 and TRBJ2-7; D gene ambiguous. The CDR3 spans 14 residues. V lost 0 bases and J lost 1, with 7 bases in between. From germline, CDR1 is LNHNV and CDR2 YYDKDF (reference sequence). The CDR3 loop reads CATSRDGTSYEQYF. The DNA of the CDR3 is TGTGCCACCAGCAGAGACGGTACTTCCTACGAGCAGTACTTC.

V gene TRBV7-8 combines with J gene TRBJ1-2; 8 bases agree with TRBD1. Per the germline V gene, CDR1 is SGHVS and CDR2 is FQNEAQ. The CDR3 consists of 15 residues. The V gene end was trimmed by 6 bases and the J gene end by 1 base; junction bases not matched to a gene: 7. The CDR3 protein is CASSYLGQGNYGYTF. Written as DNA, the CDR3 is TGTGCCAGCAGTTACCTCGGACAGGGTAACTATGGCTACACCTTC.

The rearrangement uses TRBV7-9 and TRBJ2-5, with D tentatively TRBD2 (5 bases). Germline-derived CDR1 and CDR2 are SEHNR and FQNEAQ (reference sequence). This CDR3 is built from 13 residues. V lost 7 bases, J lost 1 base, and 10 bases lay in between. CDR3 bases: TGTGCCAGCACAGAGGGCAGCCAAGAGACCCAGTACTTC. As protein: CASTEGSQETQYF.

The table lists this clone with a few counts. J is TRBJ2-5 and V is TRBV5-4; 9 bases are a match to TRBD2. This CDR3 comprises 15 residues. Germline loops: CDR1 SGHNT, CDR2 YYREEE (reference sequence). After removal of 3 bases from V and 5 bases from J, the junction contained 8 bases not matched to a gene. The CDR3 nucleotides read TGTGCCAGCAGCTGGAGCGGGGGGTGGGGCGAGACCCAGTACTTC. Amino acids: CASSWSGGWGETQYF.

The chain links TRBV14 to TRBJ2-7; 10 bases are shared with TRBD1. CDR1 is SGHDN, CDR2 FVKESK, per germline. The CDR3 spans 15 residues. The ends lost 3 bases at V and 4 bases at J; junction bases unmatched: 6. CDR3 in DNA: TGTGCCAGCAGCCAGGGACAGGGGTCGTTTTACGAGCAGTACTTC. It is translated as CASSQGQGSFYEQYF.

The rearrangement uses TRBV4-1 and TRBJ1-5; a weak D match, TRBD1 (6 bases). The germline V gene has CDR1 MGHRA and CDR2 YSYEKL. The CDR3 contains 15 residues. Trimming pared 0 bases from V and 6 bases from J, leaving 12 bases between. The CDR3: CASSQDTRGGQPQHF. CDR3 bases: TGCGCCAGCAGCCAAGATACCAGGGGCGGTCAGCCCCAGCATTTT.